This TCR beta chain was identified in a study of cytomegalovirus exposure and HLA in healthy donors. Study results and caveats: It emerged from a later analysis that several of the most significant clusters appeared to be linked to common viral pathogens. Earlier analysis looked at TCR beta V segments, and most were productive about 87% or about 30% of the time. Owing to their indistinguishability, certain V segments, notably TRBV6-2 and TRBV6-3, were excluded. The authors listed 150 to 200 TCR beta chains as cytomegalovirus-associated.

Germline trimming cut 1 base from V and 7 bases from J; bases unmatched to any gene: 7. The CDR3 contains 15 residues. Germline V gives CDR1 PRHDT, CDR2 FYEKMQ (reference sequence). PCR involved 60 Vbeta and 13 Jbeta primers. Clones were read by immunoSEQ multiplex PCR, and TCRdb kept only the in-frame ones, dropping some. The sample shows around 150,000 clones, around 90% of them seen only once. In regard to this clone: Its antigen is still unknown.

This TCR was sampled from a woman between 40 and 55 years old in good health and CMV-seronegative. This chain joins TRBV13 and TRBJ2-1, with 7 bases lining up with TRBD2. The sample consisted of PBMCs. The CDR3 spells CASSLEGSGMNEQFF. DNA of the CDR3: TGTGCCAGCAGCTTAGAGGGGAGCGGGATGAATGAGCAGTTCTTC.